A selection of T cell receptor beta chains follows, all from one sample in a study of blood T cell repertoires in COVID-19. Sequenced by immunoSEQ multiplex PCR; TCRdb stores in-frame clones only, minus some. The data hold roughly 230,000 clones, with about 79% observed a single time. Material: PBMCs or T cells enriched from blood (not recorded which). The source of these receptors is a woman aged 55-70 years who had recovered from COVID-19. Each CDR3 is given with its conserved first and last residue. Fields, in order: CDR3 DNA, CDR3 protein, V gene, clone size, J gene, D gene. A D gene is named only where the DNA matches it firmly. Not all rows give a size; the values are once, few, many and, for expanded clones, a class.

CDR3 DNA: TGTGCCACCCCTCGGCCGGGGGATAACTATGGCTACACCTTC; CDR3 protein: CATPRPGDNYGYTF; V gene: TRBV19; clone size: many; J gene: TRBJ1-2; D gene: -
CDR3 DNA: TGTGCCAGCAGCTTAGCCTCCTCAGATACGCAGTATTTT; CDR3 protein: CASSLASSDTQYF; V gene: TRBV11-1; clone size: -; J gene: TRBJ2-3; D gene: -
CDR3 DNA: TGTGCCAGTTACCGCGGGGGTGCTGGAAACACCATATATTTT; CDR3 protein: CASYRGGAGNTIYF; V gene: TRBV19; clone size: -; J gene: TRBJ1-3; D gene: -
CDR3 DNA: TGTGCCAGCAGTTATACAGGTTCCACTGAAGCTTTCTTT; CDR3 protein: CASSYTGSTEAFF; V gene: TRBV12-3/TRBV12-4; clone size: -; J gene: TRBJ1-1; D gene: -
CDR3 DNA: TGCGCCAGCAGTGAGACGAATACGGGGGGAAGAGTGTACTTC; CDR3 protein: CASSETNTGGRVYF; V gene: TRBV10-1; clone size: -; J gene: TRBJ2-7; D gene: TRBD2
CDR3 DNA: TGTGCCAGCAGCTTGTCCCAGGTCACCGGAAACACCATATATTTT; CDR3 protein: CASSLSQVTGNTIYF; V gene: TRBV5-4; clone size: -; J gene: TRBJ1-3; D gene: -
CDR3 DNA: TGTGCCACCAGTGAAGATACAGGGAGTGGGGCCAACGTCCTGACTTTC; CDR3 protein: CATSEDTGSGANVLTF; V gene: TRBV24-1; clone size: -; J gene: TRBJ2-6; D gene: -
CDR3 DNA: TGTGCCAGCAGCCCGGGGGGAGCGAGCTCCTACGAGCAGTACTTC; CDR3 protein: CASSPGGASSYEQYF; V gene: TRBV11-3; clone size: -; J gene: TRBJ2-7; D gene: TRBD2
CDR3 DNA: TGTGCCAGCAGTGAACGGGGGGACTCCATCTATGAGCAGTTCTTC; CDR3 protein: CASSERGDSIYEQFF; V gene: TRBV2; clone size: -; J gene: TRBJ2-1; D gene: TRBD2
CDR3 DNA: TGCAGTGCTAGTTTTGGTGTGACAGGCACCTACGAGCAGTACTTC; CDR3 protein: CSASFGVTGTYEQYF; V gene: TRBV20-1; clone size: -; J gene: TRBJ2-7; D gene: -
CDR3 DNA: TGTGCCTGCTCTAGCGGGAGCTCCAATGAGCAGTTCTTC; CDR3 protein: CACSSGSSNEQFF; V gene: TRBV30; clone size: -; J gene: TRBJ2-1; D gene: TRBD2
CDR3 DNA: TGTGCCAGCAGCCCCCCCCCGGGTCAGCCCCAGCATTTT; CDR3 protein: CASSPPPGQPQHF; V gene: TRBV7-8; clone size: -; J gene: TRBJ1-5; D gene: -
CDR3 DNA: TGTGCCACCAGCAGAGCTAGCAACCTCTACGAGCAGTACTTC; CDR3 protein: CATSRASNLYEQYF; V gene: TRBV15; clone size: -; J gene: TRBJ2-7; D gene: -
CDR3 DNA: TGCGCCAGCAGCCCGCTCCTACCTCCGACAGGGCAAGAAAAACTGTTTTTT; CDR3 protein: CASSPLLPPTGQEKLFF; V gene: TRBV5-1; clone size: -; J gene: TRBJ1-4; D gene: TRBD1
CDR3 DNA: TGTGCCAGCAGCTTAGAACCCGGACAGGGCTACACCTTC; CDR3 protein: CASSLEPGQGYTF; V gene: TRBV11-2; clone size: -; J gene: TRBJ1-2; D gene: -
CDR3 DNA: TGTGCCAGCCGGGGGGGTGGAGGCAATCAGCCCCAGCATTTT; CDR3 protein: CASRGGGGNQPQHF; V gene: TRBV6-5; clone size: -; J gene: TRBJ1-5; D gene: -
CDR3 DNA: TGTGCCAGCAGCCAAGCCCTGGGACTAGCGGGAGGCAATGAGCAGTTCTTC; CDR3 protein: CASSQALGLAGGNEQFF; V gene: TRBV3-1/TRBV3-2; clone size: -; J gene: TRBJ2-1; D gene: TRBD2
CDR3 DNA: TGTGCCAGCAGCGGGACAGGGGTCGGAGGGGAAAAACTGTTTTTT; CDR3 protein: CASSGTGVGGEKLFF; V gene: TRBV9; clone size: once; J gene: TRBJ1-4; D gene: TRBD1
CDR3 DNA: TGTGCCAGCAGTCCCTTCGGAGGGCCGAGGAATGAGCAGTTCTTC; CDR3 protein: CASSPFGGPRNEQFF; V gene: TRBV6-5; clone size: -; J gene: TRBJ2-1; D gene: -
CDR3 DNA: TGTGCCAGCAGCTCGACAGGGGTTAACACTGAAGCTTTCTTT; CDR3 protein: CASSSTGVNTEAFF; V gene: TRBV7-2; clone size: once; J gene: TRBJ1-1; D gene: TRBD1
CDR3 DNA: TGTGCCAGCAGCCAGGTTCGGAGAGGCCTTTTAGAGACCCAGTACTTC; CDR3 protein: CASSQVRRGLLETQYF; V gene: TRBV14; clone size: -; J gene: TRBJ2-5; D gene: -
CDR3 DNA: TGTGCCAGCAGAGGGGGGAACACCGGGGAGCTGTTTTTT; CDR3 protein: CASRGGNTGELFF; V gene: TRBV6-5; clone size: -; J gene: TRBJ2-2; D gene: -
CDR3 DNA: TGTGCCAGTAGTATTCGGCCGGGAACAGGGGATCAGCCCCAGCATTTT; CDR3 protein: CASSIRPGTGDQPQHF; V gene: TRBV19; clone size: -; J gene: TRBJ1-5; D gene: TRBD1
CDR3 DNA: TGCGCCAGCAGCTCCCTCCTTCCAGGGTCTATAGGGAACTACGAGCAGTACTTC; CDR3 protein: CASSSLLPGSIGNYEQYF; V gene: TRBV5-1; clone size: -; J gene: TRBJ2-7; D gene: -
CDR3 DNA: TGTGCCAGCAGCCCTCGACAGGCGGACACTGAAGCTTTCTTT; CDR3 protein: CASSPRQADTEAFF; V gene: TRBV3-1/TRBV3-2; clone size: -; J gene: TRBJ1-1; D gene: -
CDR3 DNA: TGTGCCACCAGTGATAGACTAGCGGGTAACAATGAGCAGTTCTTC; CDR3 protein: CATSDRLAGNNEQFF; V gene: TRBV24-1; clone size: -; J gene: TRBJ2-1; D gene: TRBD2
CDR3 DNA: TGTGCCAGTAGGCCTGGACTAGCGGGGGGTGTGTACAATGAGCAGTTCTTC; CDR3 protein: CASRPGLAGGVYNEQFF; V gene: TRBV19; clone size: -; J gene: TRBJ2-1; D gene: TRBD2
CDR3 DNA: TGTGCCAGCAACAGAGACAGGGACGCCTCCTACGAGCAGTACTTC; CDR3 protein: CASNRDRDASYEQYF; V gene: TRBV11-3; clone size: -; J gene: TRBJ2-7; D gene: TRBD1
CDR3 DNA: TGTGCCAGCAAACAGGAAAACACCGGGGAGCTGTTTTTT; CDR3 protein: CASKQENTGELFF; V gene: TRBV2; clone size: -; J gene: TRBJ2-2; D gene: -
CDR3 DNA: TGTGCCAGCAGCTTGGGACAGAATTCACCCCTCCACTTT; CDR3 protein: CASSLGQNSPLHF; V gene: TRBV7-3; clone size: -; J gene: TRBJ1-6; D gene: TRBD1
CDR3 DNA: TGCGCCAGCAGCTTGGGACAGGTCGGAACTAATGAAAAACTGTTTTTT; CDR3 protein: CASSLGQVGTNEKLFF; V gene: TRBV5-1; clone size: -; J gene: TRBJ1-4; D gene: -
CDR3 DNA: TGTGCCAGCAGTCACAGGCGCAACCAGTTTTACAATGAGCAGTTCTTC; CDR3 protein: CASSHRRNQFYNEQFF; V gene: TRBV14; clone size: -; J gene: TRBJ2-1; D gene: -
CDR3 DNA: TGTGCCAGTAGTACCGTGGACAGGTATAACTATGGCTACACCTTC; CDR3 protein: CASSTVDRYNYGYTF; V gene: TRBV19; clone size: -; J gene: TRBJ1-2; D gene: TRBD1
CDR3 DNA: TGTGCCAGCAGTTTAAGGAGGGATGAGCAGTTCTTC; CDR3 protein: CASSLRRDEQFF; V gene: TRBV12-3/TRBV12-4; clone size: once; J gene: TRBJ2-1; D gene: -
CDR3 DNA: TGTGCCAGCTCACCTTTCCCAGGACTAGACAACTACGAGCAGTACTTC; CDR3 protein: CASSPFPGLDNYEQYF; V gene: TRBV18; clone size: -; J gene: TRBJ2-7; D gene: TRBD2
CDR3 DNA: TGTGCCATCAGTGGCTGGACTAGCGCGACAGATACGCAGTATTTT; CDR3 protein: CAISGWTSATDTQYF; V gene: TRBV10-3; clone size: -; J gene: TRBJ2-3; D gene: TRBD2
CDR3 DNA: TGTGCCATCAGTGAGACTAGCGGGGGGGCCGTGGAGACCCAGTACTTC; CDR3 protein: CAISETSGGAVETQYF; V gene: TRBV10-3; clone size: -; J gene: TRBJ2-5; D gene: TRBD2
CDR3 DNA: TGTGCCAGCAGCTCTCTGGGGGGTTCTACGAACACTGAAGCTTTCTTT; CDR3 protein: CASSSLGGSTNTEAFF; V gene: TRBV7-2; clone size: few; J gene: TRBJ1-1; D gene: -
CDR3 DNA: TGTGCCAGCAGTTACGTACAGGGAAGTCAGCCCCAGCATTTT; CDR3 protein: CASSYVQGSQPQHF; V gene: TRBV6-2/TRBV6-3; clone size: -; J gene: TRBJ1-5; D gene: -
CDR3 DNA: TGTGCCACCAGTGAAAAGACAGGGGAGATTGCTTTCTTT; CDR3 protein: CATSEKTGEIAFF; V gene: TRBV24-1; clone size: -; J gene: TRBJ1-1; D gene: TRBD1
CDR3 DNA: TGTGCCAGCAGCCCCGACCGGGGGACGGCTAACTATGGCTACACCTTC; CDR3 protein: CASSPDRGTANYGYTF; V gene: TRBV4-2; clone size: few; J gene: TRBJ1-2; D gene: -
CDR3 DNA: TGCGCCAGCAGCTTGGCAGGACTAGCGGGTTCCTACGAGCAGTACTTC; CDR3 protein: CASSLAGLAGSYEQYF; V gene: TRBV5-1; clone size: once; J gene: TRBJ2-7; D gene: TRBD2
CDR3 DNA: TGTGCCAGCAGCTTTGACAGGGGGCGCGGGGCTAATGAAAAACTGTTTTTT; CDR3 protein: CASSFDRGRGANEKLFF; V gene: TRBV7-9; clone size: once; J gene: TRBJ1-4; D gene: TRBD1
CDR3 DNA: TGTGCCAGCAGTCAGACAGGGGGAGCTAACTATGGCTACACCTTC; CDR3 protein: CASSQTGGANYGYTF; V gene: TRBV6-5; clone size: few; J gene: TRBJ1-2; D gene: TRBD1
CDR3 DNA: TGCGCCAGCAGCTCCCAGGGGTCCTACAATGAGCAGTTCTTC; CDR3 protein: CASSSQGSYNEQFF; V gene: TRBV5-1; clone size: -; J gene: TRBJ2-1; D gene: -
CDR3 DNA: TGTGCCACCAGCAGAGTCCTAGGCGAAAAACTGTTTTTT; CDR3 protein: CATSRVLGEKLFF; V gene: TRBV15; clone size: -; J gene: TRBJ1-4; D gene: -